Shown below are 11 T cell receptor beta chains from a single sample sequenced in a study of control samples from healthy donors and cancer patients. Sequencing was performed with immunoSEQ multiplex PCR; in TCRdb, only in-frame clones are kept and a portion is missing. The sample yields roughly 130,000 clones, about 94% seen once. Sequenced sample: blood. These receptors all stem from a man aged 25 to 45 in good health.

The rearrangement links TRBV28 to TRBJ1-5; TRBD1 might be the D (6 bases). CDR1 is MDHEN and CDR2 is SYDVKM in the germline V gene. The CDR3 length is 15 residues. V was clipped by 8 bases and J by 0 bases, with 14 bases between them. DNA of the CDR3: TGTGCCAGCGTTGACAGGTACTATAGCAATCAGCCCCAGCATTTT. It specifies CASVDRYYSNQPQHF.

This chain joins TRBV12-3 or TRBV12-4 and TRBJ2-7, with 8 bases that match TRBD1. Trimming at V came to 5 bases and at J to 5 bases, leaving 5 bases not matched to a gene. The CDR3 loop spans 13 amino acids. The CDR3 nucleotides are TGTGCCAGCAGTAACAGGGGGTACAACGAGCAGTACTTC. Translating gives CASSNRGYNEQYF.

This clone was observed a single time. V usage is TRBV5-1 and J usage is TRBJ1-1; 7 nucleotides match TRBD1. Germline V lookup: CDR1 SGHRS, CDR2 YFSETQ. CDR3 length: 13 residues. Trimming removed 2 bases from V and 4 bases from J; junction bases left unmatched: 2. The CDR3 protein is CASSFSGGTEAFF. The CDR3 bases are TGCGCCAGCAGCTTTTCAGGGGGCACTGAAGCTTTCTTT.

V usage is TRBV6-5 and J usage is TRBJ1-2; tentative D call: TRBD1 (5 bases). The CDR3 is 15 amino acids. Germline CDR1 MNHEY, CDR2 SVGAGI. The V end was cut by 0 bases, the J end by 5 bases, with 13 bases between. CDR3 loop: CASSYSSSGEYGYTF. The DNA of the CDR3 is TGTGCCAGCAGTTACTCCTCATCGGGGGAATATGGCTACACCTTC.

The genes are TRBV19 and TRBJ1-3; no firm D call. Looked up from germline, CDR1 is LNHDA and CDR2 is SQIVND (reference sequence). The V and J ends lost 3 bases and 4 bases respectively, with 7 bases between them. The CDR3 spans 13 residues. This CDR3 is CASSITLGNTIYF. The CDR3 DNA follows: TGTGCCAGTAGTATTACATTAGGAAACACCATATATTTT.

V usage is TRBV6-2 or TRBV6-3 and J usage is TRBJ1-5; D unresolved. This CDR3 has 19 amino acids. Trimming took 0 bases from V and 0 from J, leaving 18 bases between them. Germline V gene data show CDR1 as MNHEY and CDR2 as SVGEGT. CDR3 DNA: TGTGCCAGCAGTTACTCGGGAGCCAGGAGCCTCGATAGCAATCAGCCCCAGCATTTT. Protein sequence: CASSYSGARSLDSNQPQHF.

As DNA, the CDR3 is TGTGCCAGCAGATCCCTTGTGGGCCTCTCTGGAAACACCATATATTTT. Its protein is CASRSLVGLSGNTIYF. The rearrangement uses TRBV6-6 and TRBJ1-3; D unclear. The CDR3 has 16 amino acids. Trimming cost V 6 bases and J 0 bases, with 15 bases left between them. Germline V gene data show CDR1 as MNHNY and CDR2 as SVGAGI (reference sequence).

The chain joins TRBV6-4 to TRBJ1-1; D unresolved. This CDR3 spans 14 amino acids. Trimming took off 0 bases at V and 0 bases at J, with 5 bases between the two ends. CDR1 is MRHNA, CDR2 SNTAGT, per germline. The CDR3 spells CASSDSEVNTEAFF. The CDR3 region has the DNA TGTGCCAGCAGTGACTCGGAAGTGAACACTGAAGCTTTCTTT.

The chain carries TRBV5-1 and TRBJ2-1; TRBD2 agrees at 9 bases. Germline assignment: CDR1 SGHRS and CDR2 YFSETQ. Trimming took 3 bases from V and 10 from J; bases not matched to a gene: 14. The CDR3 runs to 16 residues. The CDR3 DNA sequence: TGCGCCAGCAGCTCCCTTCGGGGCGGGGGGGCGGAGGAGCAGTTCTTC. Amino acid sequence: CASSSLRGGGAEEQFF.

The chain combines TRBV19 with TRBJ2-1; 14 positions agree with TRBD2. After removal of 8 bases from V and 8 bases from J, the junction contained 5 bases not matched to a gene. CDR3 length equals 14 residues. The germline V gene has CDR1 LNHDA and CDR2 SQIVND (reference sequence). As DNA, the CDR3 is TGTGCCAGTTCCGGGACTAGCGGGGGATATGAGCAGTTCTTC. This sequence encodes CASSGTSGGYEQFF.

This chain joins TRBV4-3 and TRBJ1-1; 11 nucleotides align to TRBD1. CDR3 length equals 17 residues. Losses at the gene ends were 1 base for V and 0 bases for J; bases not matched to a gene: 4. From germline, CDR1 is LGHNA and CDR2 YSLEER. The CDR3, as DNA: TGCGCCAGCAGCCAAGGGGGACAGGGGGAGATGAACACTGAAGCTTTCTTT. Its protein product is CASSQGGQGEMNTEAFF.